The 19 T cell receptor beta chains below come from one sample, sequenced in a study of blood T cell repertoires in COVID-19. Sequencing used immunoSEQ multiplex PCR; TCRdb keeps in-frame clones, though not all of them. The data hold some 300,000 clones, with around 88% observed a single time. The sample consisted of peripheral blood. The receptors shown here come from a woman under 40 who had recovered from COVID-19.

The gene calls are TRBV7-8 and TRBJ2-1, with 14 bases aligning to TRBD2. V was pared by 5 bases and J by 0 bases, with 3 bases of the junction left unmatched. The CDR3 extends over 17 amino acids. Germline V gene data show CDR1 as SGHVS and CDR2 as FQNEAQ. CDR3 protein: CASSTGLAGVSYNEQFF. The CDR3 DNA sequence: TGTGCCAGCAGCACGGGACTAGCGGGGGTCTCCTACAATGAGCAGTTCTTC.

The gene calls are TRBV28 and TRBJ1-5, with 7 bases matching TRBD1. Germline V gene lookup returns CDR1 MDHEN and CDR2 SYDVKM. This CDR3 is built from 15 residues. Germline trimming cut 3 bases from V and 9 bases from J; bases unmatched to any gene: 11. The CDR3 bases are TGTGCCAGCAGTTTGACGTCAGGGGGAGGTAGGCCCCAGCATTTT. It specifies CASSLTSGGGRPQHF.

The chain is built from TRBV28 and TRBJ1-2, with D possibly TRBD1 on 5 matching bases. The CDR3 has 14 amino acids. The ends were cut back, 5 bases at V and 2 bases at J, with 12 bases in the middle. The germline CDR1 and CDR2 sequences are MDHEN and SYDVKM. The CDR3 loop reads CASSPAGENYGYTF. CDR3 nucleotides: TGTGCCAGCAGTCCGGCGGGGGAGAACTATGGCTACACCTTC.

In nucleotides, the CDR3 is TGTGCCTGGAGTGTAGGGCTAGCGGGGGCAGATACGCAGTATTTT. Residues: CAWSVGLAGADTQYF. This chain joins TRBV30 and TRBJ2-3; 10 bases line up with TRBD2. Germline V gene data show CDR1 as GTSNPN and CDR2 as SVGIG (reference sequence). The CDR3 runs to 15 residues. The ends lost 0 bases at V and 4 bases at J; junction bases unmatched: 4. Full variable domain (rest looked up from reference TRBV30 and TRBJ2-3): SQTIHQWPATLVQPVGSPLSLECTVEGTSNPNLYWYRQAAGRGLQLLFYSVGIGQISSEVPQNLSASRPQDRQFILSSKKLLLSDSGFYLCAWSVGLAGADTQYFGPGTRLTVL.

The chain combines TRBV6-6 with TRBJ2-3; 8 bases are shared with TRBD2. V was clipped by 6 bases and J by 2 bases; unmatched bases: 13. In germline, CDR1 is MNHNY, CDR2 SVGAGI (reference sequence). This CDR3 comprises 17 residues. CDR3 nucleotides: TGTGCCAGCAGCCGAAGTTCTGCGGGGGGCGACACAGATACGCAGTATTTT. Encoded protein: CASSRSSAGGDTDTQYF.

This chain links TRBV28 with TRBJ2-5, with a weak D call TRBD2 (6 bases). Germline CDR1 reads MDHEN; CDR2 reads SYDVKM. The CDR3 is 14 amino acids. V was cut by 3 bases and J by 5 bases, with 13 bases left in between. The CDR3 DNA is TGTGCCAGCAGTTTCGGGGGTGCTAGGGAGACCCAGTACTTC. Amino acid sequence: CASSFGGARETQYF.

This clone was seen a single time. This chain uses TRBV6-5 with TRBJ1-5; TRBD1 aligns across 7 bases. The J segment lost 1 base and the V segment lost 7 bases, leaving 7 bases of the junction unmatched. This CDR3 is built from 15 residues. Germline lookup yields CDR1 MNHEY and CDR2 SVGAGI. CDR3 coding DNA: TGTGCCAGCACCCTACGACAGGGCAGCAATCAGCCCCAGCATTTT. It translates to CASTLRQGSNQPQHF.

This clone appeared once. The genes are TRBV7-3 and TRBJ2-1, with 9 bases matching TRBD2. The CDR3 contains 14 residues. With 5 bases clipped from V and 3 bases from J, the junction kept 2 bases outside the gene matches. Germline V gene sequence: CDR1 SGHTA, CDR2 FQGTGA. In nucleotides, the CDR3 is TGTGCCAGCAGCCCAGCGGGGGGCTACAATGAGCAGTTCTTC. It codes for CASSPAGGYNEQFF. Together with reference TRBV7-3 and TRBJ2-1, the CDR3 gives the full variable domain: GAGVSQTPSNKVTEKGKYVELRCDPISGHTALYWYRQSLGQGPEFLIYFQGTGAADDSGLPNDRFFAVRPEGSVSTLKIQRTERGDSAVYLCASSPAGGYNEQFFGPGTRLTVL.

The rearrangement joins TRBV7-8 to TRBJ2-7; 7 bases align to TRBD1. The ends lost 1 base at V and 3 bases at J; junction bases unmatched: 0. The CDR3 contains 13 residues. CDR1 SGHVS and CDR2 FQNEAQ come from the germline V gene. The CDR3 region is CASSLDRGYEQYF. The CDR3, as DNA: TGTGCCAGCAGCTTAGACAGGGGCTACGAGCAGTACTTC.

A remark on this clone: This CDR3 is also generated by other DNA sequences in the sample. The CDR3 here is CAISEGAANEKLFF. CDR3 coding DNA: TGTGCCATCAGTGAGGGGGCTGCTAATGAAAAACTGTTTTTT. The V call is TRBV10-3, the J call TRBJ1-4; tentatively, D is TRBD1 (5 bases). The CDR3 has 14 amino acids. Germline values: CDR1 ENHRY, CDR2 SYGVKD. V dropped 2 bases and J dropped 3 bases, with 7 bases sitting between them.

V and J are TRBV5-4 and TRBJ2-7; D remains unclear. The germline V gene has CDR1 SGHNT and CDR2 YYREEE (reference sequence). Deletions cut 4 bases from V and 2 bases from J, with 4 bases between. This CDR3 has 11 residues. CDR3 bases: TGTGCCAGCAGCCAGGCCTACGAGCAGTACTTC. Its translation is CASSQAYEQYF.

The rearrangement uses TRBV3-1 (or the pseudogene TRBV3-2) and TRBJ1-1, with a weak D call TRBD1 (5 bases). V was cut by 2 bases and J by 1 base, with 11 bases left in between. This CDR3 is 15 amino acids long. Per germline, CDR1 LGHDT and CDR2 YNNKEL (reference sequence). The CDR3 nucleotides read TGTGCCAGCAGCCAAAGTGGGGCCCAGAACACTGAAGCTTTCTTT. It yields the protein CASSQSGAQNTEAFF.

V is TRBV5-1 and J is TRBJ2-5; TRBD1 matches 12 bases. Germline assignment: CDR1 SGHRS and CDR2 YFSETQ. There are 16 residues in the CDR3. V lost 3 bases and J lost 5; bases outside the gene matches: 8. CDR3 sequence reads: CASSSAGQGASETQYF. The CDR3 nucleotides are TGCGCCAGCAGCTCAGCGGGACAGGGGGCTAGTGAGACCCAGTACTTC.

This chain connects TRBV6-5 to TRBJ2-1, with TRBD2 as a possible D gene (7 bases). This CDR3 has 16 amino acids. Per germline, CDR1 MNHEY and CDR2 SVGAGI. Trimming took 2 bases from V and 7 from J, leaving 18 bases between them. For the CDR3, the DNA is TGTGCCAGCAGTTACAAAGGCTGGGGGGGCGGTAATGAGCAGTTCTTC. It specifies CASSYKGWGGGNEQFF.

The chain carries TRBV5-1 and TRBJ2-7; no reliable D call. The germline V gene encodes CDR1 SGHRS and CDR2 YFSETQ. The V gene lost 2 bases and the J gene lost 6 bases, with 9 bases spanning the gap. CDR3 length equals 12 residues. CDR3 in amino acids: CASSLTYGEQYF. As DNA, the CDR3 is TGCGCCAGCAGCTTAACTTACGGCGAGCAGTACTTC.

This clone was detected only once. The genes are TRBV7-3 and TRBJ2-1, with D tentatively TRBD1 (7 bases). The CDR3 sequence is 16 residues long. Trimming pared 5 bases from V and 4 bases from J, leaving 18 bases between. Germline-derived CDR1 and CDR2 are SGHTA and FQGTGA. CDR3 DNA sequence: TGTGCCAGCAGCCCCAGACAGGGACTGTCGTACAATGAGCAGTTCTTC. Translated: CASSPRQGLSYNEQFF.

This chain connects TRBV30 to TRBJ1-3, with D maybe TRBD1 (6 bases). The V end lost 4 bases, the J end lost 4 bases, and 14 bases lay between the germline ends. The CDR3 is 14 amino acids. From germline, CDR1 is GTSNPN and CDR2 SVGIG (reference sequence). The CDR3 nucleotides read TGTGCCTGGAATCTGGGGGCTCAAGGAAACACCATATATTTT. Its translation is CAWNLGAQGNTIYF.

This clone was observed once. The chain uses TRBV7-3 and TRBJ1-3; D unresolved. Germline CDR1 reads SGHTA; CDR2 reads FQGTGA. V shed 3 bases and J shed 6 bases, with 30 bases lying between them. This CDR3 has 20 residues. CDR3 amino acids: CASSFKAGSCFHLDANTIYF. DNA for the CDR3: TGTGCCAGCAGCTTCAAAGCGGGGTCCTGTTTCCACCTCGACGCAAACACCATATATTTT.

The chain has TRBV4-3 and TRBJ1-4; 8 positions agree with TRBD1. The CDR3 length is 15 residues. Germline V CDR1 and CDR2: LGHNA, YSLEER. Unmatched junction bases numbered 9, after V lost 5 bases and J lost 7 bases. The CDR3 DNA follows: TGCGCCAGCAGCGGTCCCGGGACAGGAGGTGAAAAACTGTTTTTT. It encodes CASSGPGTGGEKLFF.